This TCR beta chain was identified during a study of Ad26.COV2.S vaccination and SARS-CoV-2 variants. Study-wide findings and caveats: Vaccinees showed greater spike-specific TCR breadth than placebo recipients. Recipients of either vaccine or placebo displayed similar breadth of non-spike TCRs. Possibly, TCR breadth and depth analyses underestimated total T cell responses.

Generated by immunoSEQ multiplex PCR, the TCRdb table keeps only in-frame clones and is missing some. The sample holds 300,000 to 400,000 clones, around 83% seen once. With regard to this clone: Its matching antigen is unknown.

The CDR3 runs to 15 residues. Germline loops: CDR1 SGHTA, CDR2 FQGTGA. The V gene lost 6 bases and the J gene lost 6 bases, with 18 bases spanning the gap. The treatment here: around 19 received Ad26.COV2.S at low or high dose, single or two shots; several received placebo; per-sample allocation not given. Collection of the samples took place on day 63 after the first injection of vaccine or placebo. In Boston, an adult donor aged 18-55 years took part. Source: peripheral blood, taken in a trial of Ad26.COV2.S vaccine versus placebo. V gene TRBV7-3 combines with J gene TRBJ2-1; D perhaps matches TRBD1 (6 bases). This sequence was found in a person aged 18-60 years who received the Ad26.COV2.S COVID-19 vaccine or a placebo. The CDR3 nucleotides read TGTGCCAGCAGGTCGGACAGATCCCTTCGCAATGAGCAGTTCTTC. Protein: CASRSDRSLRNEQFF.